One sample yielded the 5 T cell receptor beta chains listed below, sequenced in a study of blood T cell repertoires in COVID-19 (dated by TCRdb to 2020 to 2021). Libraries were constructed by the immunoSEQ multiplex PCR assay. TCRdb's version of the immuneACCESS table is confined to in-frame rearrangements and falls short of the full clone set. An unresolved V gene accounts for under half of the shortfall where checked; the remainder is of unknown origin. This sample gives over 200,000 clones in total; 75% to 95% of them show up just once. Around 2.5% of the sample comes from the top ten. Sequencing was carried out using peripheral blood. The receptors here all came from a person under 35 with COVID-19, enrolled during active disease.

The chain links TRBV15 to TRBJ2-1; 7 bases are a match to TRBD1. From germline, CDR1 is LNHNV and CDR2 YYDKDF (reference sequence). The CDR3 loop spans 16 amino acids. V was pared by 4 bases and J by 3 bases, with 9 bases of the junction left unmatched. CDR3 sequence (DNA): TGTGCCACCAGCACCCCAGGGCAGGGGGTCTACAATGAGCAGTTCTTC. Its translation is CATSTPGQGVYNEQFF.

This chain joins TRBV9 and TRBJ1-3; D possibly corresponds to TRBD1 (5 bases). Germline V lookup: CDR1 SGDLS, CDR2 YYNGEE. The CDR3 consists of 14 residues. The V gene lost 7 bases and the J gene lost 2 bases, with 13 bases spanning the gap. CDR3 nucleotide sequence: TGTGCCAGCCGGGGGATGGGGACTGGAAACACCATATATTTT. Amino acids: CASRGMGTGNTIYF.

This chain uses TRBV7-9 with TRBJ1-4; TRBD1 might be the D (6 bases). From germline, CDR1 is SEHNR and CDR2 FQNEAQ (reference sequence). This CDR3 is 15 amino acids long. V was clipped by 5 bases and J by 4 bases, with 14 bases between them. CDR3 in amino acids: CASSHRQVGNEKLFF. DNA for the CDR3: TGTGCCAGCAGCCACCGACAGGTCGGTAATGAAAAACTGTTTTTT.

The V gene is TRBV27, the J gene TRBJ2-3; TRBD2 matches 14 bases. This CDR3 has 18 residues. Germline V lookup: CDR1 MNHEY, CDR2 SMNVEV (reference sequence). With V trimmed by 2 bases and J by 4 bases, 8 bases remained unmatched. The CDR3 DNA is TGTGCCAGCAGTTTAAAGACTAGCGGGAGGGTATTCGCAGATACGCAGTATTTT. This codes for CASSLKTSGRVFADTQYF.

The chain is built from TRBV30 and TRBJ1-2; D is ambiguous. This CDR3 spans 10 amino acids. Trimming removed 3 bases at V and 8 bases at J, with 7 bases between. Germline V gene data show CDR1 as GTSNPN and CDR2 as SVGIG (reference sequence). Here the CDR3 reads CAWSEEGYTF. The CDR3 region has the DNA TGTGCCTGGAGCGAGGAAGGCTACACCTTC.